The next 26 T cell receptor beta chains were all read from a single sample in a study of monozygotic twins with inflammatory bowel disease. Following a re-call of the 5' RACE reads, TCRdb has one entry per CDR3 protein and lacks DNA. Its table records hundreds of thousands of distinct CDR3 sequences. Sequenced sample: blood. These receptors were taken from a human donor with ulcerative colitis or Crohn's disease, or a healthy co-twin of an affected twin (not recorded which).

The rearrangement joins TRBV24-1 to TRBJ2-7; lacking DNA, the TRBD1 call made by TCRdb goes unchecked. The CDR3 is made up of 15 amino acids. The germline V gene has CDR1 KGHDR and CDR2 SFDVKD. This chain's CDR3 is CATNPPGQGWYEQYF.

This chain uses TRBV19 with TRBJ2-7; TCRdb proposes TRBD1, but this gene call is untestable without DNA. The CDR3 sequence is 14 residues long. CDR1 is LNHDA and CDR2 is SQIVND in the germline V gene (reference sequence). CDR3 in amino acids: CASSDGDTTYEQYF.

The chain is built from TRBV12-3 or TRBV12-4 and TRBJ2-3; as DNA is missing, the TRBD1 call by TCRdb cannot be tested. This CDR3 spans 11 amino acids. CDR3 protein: CASSRAGSQYF.

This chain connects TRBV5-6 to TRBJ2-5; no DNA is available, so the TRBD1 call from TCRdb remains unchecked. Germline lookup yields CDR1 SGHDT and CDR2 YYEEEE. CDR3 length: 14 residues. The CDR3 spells CASSARGYRETQYF.

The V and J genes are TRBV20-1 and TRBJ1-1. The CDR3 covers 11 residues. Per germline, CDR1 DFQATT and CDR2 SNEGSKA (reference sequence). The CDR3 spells CSAVRNTEAFF.

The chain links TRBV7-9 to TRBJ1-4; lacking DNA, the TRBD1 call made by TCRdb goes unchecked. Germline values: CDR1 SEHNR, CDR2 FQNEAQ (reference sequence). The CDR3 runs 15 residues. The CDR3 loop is CASSASPTGVEKLFF.

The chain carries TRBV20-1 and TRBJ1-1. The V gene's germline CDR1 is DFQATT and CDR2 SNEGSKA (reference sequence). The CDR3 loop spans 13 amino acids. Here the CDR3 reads CSAMRPGNTEAFF.

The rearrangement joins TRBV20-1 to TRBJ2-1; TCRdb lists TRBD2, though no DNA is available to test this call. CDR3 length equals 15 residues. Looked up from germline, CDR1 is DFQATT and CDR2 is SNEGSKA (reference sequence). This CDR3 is CSASLGQRVYNEQFF.

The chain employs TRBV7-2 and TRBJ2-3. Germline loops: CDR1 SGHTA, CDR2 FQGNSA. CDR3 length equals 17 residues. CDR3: CASSSLGLSGSTDTQYF.

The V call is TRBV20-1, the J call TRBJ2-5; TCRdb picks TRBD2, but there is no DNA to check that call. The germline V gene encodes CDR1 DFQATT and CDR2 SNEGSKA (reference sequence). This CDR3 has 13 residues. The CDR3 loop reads CSAGTGLQETQYF.

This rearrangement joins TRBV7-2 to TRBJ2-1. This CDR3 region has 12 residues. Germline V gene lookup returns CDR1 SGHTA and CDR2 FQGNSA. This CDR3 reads CASRELGNEQFF. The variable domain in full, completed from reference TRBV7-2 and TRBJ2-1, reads GAGVSQSPSNKVTEKGKDVELRCDPISGHTALYWYRQSLGQGLEFLIYFQGNSAPDKSGLPSDRFSAERTGGSVSTLTIQRTQQEDSAVYLCASRELGNEQFFGPGTRLTVL.

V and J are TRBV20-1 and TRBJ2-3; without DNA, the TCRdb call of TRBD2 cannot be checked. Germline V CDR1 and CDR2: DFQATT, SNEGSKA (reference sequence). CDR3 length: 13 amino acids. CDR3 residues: CSANDLAEDTQYF.

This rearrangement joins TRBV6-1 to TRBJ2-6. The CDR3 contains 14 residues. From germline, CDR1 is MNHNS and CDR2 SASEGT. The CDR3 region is CASKTGSGANVLTF.

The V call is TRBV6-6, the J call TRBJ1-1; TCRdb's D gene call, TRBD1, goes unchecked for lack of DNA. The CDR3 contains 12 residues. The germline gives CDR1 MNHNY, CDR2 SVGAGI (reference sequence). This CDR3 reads CASSQGDTEAFF.

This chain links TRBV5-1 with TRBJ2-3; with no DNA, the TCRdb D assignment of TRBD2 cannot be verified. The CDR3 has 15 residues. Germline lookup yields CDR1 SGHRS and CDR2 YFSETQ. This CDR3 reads CASSLVAGPTDTQYF.

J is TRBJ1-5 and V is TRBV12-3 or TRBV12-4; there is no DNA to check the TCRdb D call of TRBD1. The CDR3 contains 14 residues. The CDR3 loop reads CASTFQGANQPQHF.

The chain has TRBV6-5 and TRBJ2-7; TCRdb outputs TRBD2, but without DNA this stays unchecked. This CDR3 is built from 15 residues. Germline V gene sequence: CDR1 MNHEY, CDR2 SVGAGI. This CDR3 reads CASSYSMARRYEQYF.

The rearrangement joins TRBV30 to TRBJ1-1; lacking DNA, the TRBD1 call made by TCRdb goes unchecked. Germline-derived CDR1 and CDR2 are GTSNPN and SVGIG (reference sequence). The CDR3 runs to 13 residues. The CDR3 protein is CAWSRAVTTEAFF.

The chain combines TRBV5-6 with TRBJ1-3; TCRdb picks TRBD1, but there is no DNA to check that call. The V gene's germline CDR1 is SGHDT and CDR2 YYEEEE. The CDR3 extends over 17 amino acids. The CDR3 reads CASTQFPGDSSGNTIYF.

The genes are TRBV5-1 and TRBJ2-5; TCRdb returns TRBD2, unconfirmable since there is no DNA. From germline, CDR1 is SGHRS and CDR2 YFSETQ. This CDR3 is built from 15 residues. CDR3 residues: CASSSPGLIQETQYF.

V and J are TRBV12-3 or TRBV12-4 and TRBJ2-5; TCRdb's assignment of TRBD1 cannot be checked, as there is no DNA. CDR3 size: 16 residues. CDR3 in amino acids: CASSPPGTGVVETQYF.

This CDR3 is CASSWDPTPVEQYF. The V call is TRBV5-1, the J call TRBJ2-7. There are 14 residues in the CDR3. The germline V gene has CDR1 SGHRS and CDR2 YFSETQ. Supplemented by reference TRBV5-1 and TRBJ2-7, the full variable domain reads KAGVTQTPRYLIKTRGQQVTLSCSPISGHRSVSWYQQTPGQGLQFLFEYFSETQRNKGNFPGRFSGRQFSNSRSEMNVSTLELGDSALYLCASSWDPTPVEQYFGPGTRLTVT.

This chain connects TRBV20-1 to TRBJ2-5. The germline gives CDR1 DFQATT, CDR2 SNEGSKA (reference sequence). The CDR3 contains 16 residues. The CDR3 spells CSARIQLNWYQETQYF.

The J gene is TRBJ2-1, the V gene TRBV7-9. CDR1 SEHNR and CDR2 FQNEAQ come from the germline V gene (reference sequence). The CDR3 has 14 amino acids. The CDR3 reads CASSLESSYNEQFF.

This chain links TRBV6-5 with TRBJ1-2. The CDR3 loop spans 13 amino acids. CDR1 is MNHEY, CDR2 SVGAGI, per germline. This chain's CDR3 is CASSYGPFYGYTF.

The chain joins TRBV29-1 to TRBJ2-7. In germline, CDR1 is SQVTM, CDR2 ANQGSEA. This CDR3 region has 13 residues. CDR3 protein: CSVEYANTYEQYF.